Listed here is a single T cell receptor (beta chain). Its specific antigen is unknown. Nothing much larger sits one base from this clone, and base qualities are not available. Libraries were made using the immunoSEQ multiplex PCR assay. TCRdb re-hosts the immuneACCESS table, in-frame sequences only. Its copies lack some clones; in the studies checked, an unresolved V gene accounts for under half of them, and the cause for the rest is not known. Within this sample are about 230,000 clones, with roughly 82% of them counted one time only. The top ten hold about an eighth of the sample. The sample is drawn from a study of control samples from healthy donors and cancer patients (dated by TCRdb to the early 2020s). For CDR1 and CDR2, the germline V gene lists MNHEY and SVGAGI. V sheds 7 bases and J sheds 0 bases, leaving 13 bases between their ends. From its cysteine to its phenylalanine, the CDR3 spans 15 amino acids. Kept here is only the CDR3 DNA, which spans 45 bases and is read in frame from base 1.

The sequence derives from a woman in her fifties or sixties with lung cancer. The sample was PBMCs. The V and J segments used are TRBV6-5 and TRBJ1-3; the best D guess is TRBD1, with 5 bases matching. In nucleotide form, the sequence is TGTGCCAGCAAGTCGGGGCCCTCCTCTGGAAACACCATATATTTT. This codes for CASKSGPSSGNTIYF.